One sample yielded the 13 T cell receptor beta chains listed below, sequenced in a study of shared clonotypes between healthy human individuals. Produced via immunoSEQ multiplex PCR; TCRdb's table is partial and in-frame only. Counted here are 2 million or so clones, roughly 95% occurring once; the ten biggest clones make up more than 0.1%. Sequences were obtained from naive CD4+ T cells sorted from blood. Subset in this sample: CD45RA+ positively selected. The receptor source for this set is a man younger than 35 in good health.

The chain uses TRBV28 and TRBJ1-2; TRBD1 matches 8 bases. CDR3 size: 14 residues. CDR1 and CDR2 (germline): MDHEN, SYDVKM. J lost 8 bases, V lost 2 bases, and 7 bases had no gene match. The CDR3 loop is CASSLTDRGGGYTF. The CDR3 DNA reads as TGTGCCAGCAGTTTAACCGACAGGGGTGGGGGCTACACCTTC.

This chain joins TRBV5-1 and TRBJ1-6; 7 nucleotides align to TRBD1. Germline V CDR1 and CDR2: SGHRS, YFSETQ. The CDR3 totals 14 residues. J was trimmed by 8 bases and V by 5 bases; bases with no gene match: 7. Here the CDR3 reads CASRIGGSDSPLHF. The CDR3 region has the DNA TGCGCCAGCAGAATAGGGGGCTCGGATTCACCCCTCCACTTT.

This rearrangement joins TRBV5-4 to TRBJ2-4, with D perhaps TRBD2 (7 bases). The CDR3 spans 17 residues. CDR1 and CDR2 from the germline V gene are SGHNT and YYREEE (reference sequence). The V end was cut by 4 bases, the J end by 0 bases, with 17 bases between. As DNA, the CDR3 is TGTGCCAGCAGCCCCGGAGGGGGGGTGGGAGCCAAAAACATTCAGTACTTC. Translation gives CASSPGGGVGAKNIQYF.

The chain combines TRBV6-4 with TRBJ2-1, with TRBD2 identical over 10 bases. In germline, CDR1 is MRHNA, CDR2 SNTAGT. The ends lost 5 bases at V and 8 bases at J; junction bases unmatched: 6. CDR3 length equals 14 residues. The CDR3 sequence: CASSPGLAYHEQFF. DNA of the CDR3: TGTGCCAGCAGTCCGGGACTAGCGTATCATGAGCAGTTCTTC.

The chain couples TRBV10-3 to TRBJ2-6; TRBD1 agrees at 9 bases. This CDR3 has 17 residues. Germline trimming cut 2 bases from V and 1 base from J; bases unmatched to any gene: 3. Germline CDR1 is ENHRY and CDR2 is SYGVKD. DNA for the CDR3: TGTGCCATCAGTGAGGGACAGGGGAAGTCTGGGGCCAACGTCCTGACTTTC. This translates into CAISEGQGKSGANVLTF.

The chain recombines TRBV6-1 with TRBJ2-7, with 9 nucleotides matching TRBD1. Germline V gene data show CDR1 as MNHNS and CDR2 as SASEGT. CDR3 length: 14 amino acids. The junction had 5 bases not matched to a gene; V was cut back by 6 bases and J by 2 bases. The chain's CDR3 is CASRGGQGTYEQYF. Written as DNA, the CDR3 is TGTGCCAGCAGGGGGGGACAGGGAACCTACGAGCAGTACTTC.

This clone came up once. This chain's CDR3 is CASRGTGDAEAFF. The CDR3, as DNA: TGTGCCAGCAGGGGGACAGGGGATGCTGAAGCTTTCTTT. The chain employs TRBV2 and TRBJ1-1, with 10 bases fitting TRBD1. From germline, CDR1 is SNHLY and CDR2 FYNNEI. V gave up 6 bases and J gave up 6 bases; unmatched junction bases: 4. The CDR3 has 13 residues.

J is TRBJ1-1 and V is TRBV6-1; TRBD1 might be the D (6 bases). V lost 4 bases to trimming and J lost 5 bases, with 17 bases between them. Germline V gene lookup returns CDR1 MNHNS and CDR2 SASEGT. CDR3 length equals 15 residues. CDR3: CASSAIDRRQTEAFF. The DNA of the CDR3 is TGTGCCAGCAGTGCAATTGACAGGCGGCAGACTGAAGCTTTCTTT.

This rearrangement joins TRBV5-6 to TRBJ1-3; D not certain. V was pared by 3 bases and J by 0 bases, with 10 bases between. The CDR3 is 15 amino acids. CDR1 SGHDT and CDR2 YYEEEE come from the germline V gene. The DNA of the CDR3 is TGTGCCAGCAGCTCCGGACGGATCTCTGGAAACACCATATATTTT. It is translated as CASSSGRISGNTIYF.

This chain links TRBV29-1 with TRBJ2-6; possibly TRBD1 for D (6 bases). Trimming shortened V by 5 bases and J by 1 base, and 9 bases separated the two germline ends. The CDR3 runs to 14 residues. Germline CDR1 and CDR2: SQVTM and ANQGSEA. The DNA for the CDR3 is TGCAGCGTTTTCGGACAGTCTGGGGCCAACGTCCTGACTTTC. The encoded protein is CSVFGQSGANVLTF.

V gene TRBV9 combines with J gene TRBJ2-1, with TRBD1 identical over 8 bases. The CDR3 contains 15 residues. Germline-derived CDR1 and CDR2 are SGDLS and YYNGEE. Trimming removed 3 bases from V and 7 bases from J; junction bases left unmatched: 9. This chain's CDR3 is CASSAWDRKINEQFF. CDR3 in DNA: TGTGCCAGCAGCGCCTGGGACAGGAAGATTAATGAGCAGTTCTTC.

This clone was counted once. J is TRBJ1-5 and V is TRBV27; D is unresolved. Germline-derived CDR1 and CDR2 are MNHEY and SMNVEV (reference sequence). Trimming took 10 bases from V and 4 from J, leaving 17 bases between them. This CDR3 is built from 14 residues. The DNA of the CDR3 is TGTGCCACAGGAAACGGGCAGGCAAATCAGCCCCAGCATTTT. Its translation: CATGNGQANQPQHF.

This chain joins TRBV27 and TRBJ2-3; 10 bases match TRBD2. The CDR3 spans 15 residues. V was pared by 5 bases and J by 6 bases, with 8 bases of the junction left unmatched. Per the germline V gene, CDR1 is MNHEY and CDR2 is SMNVEV (reference sequence). CDR3 residues: CASSPTSGQGDTQYF. For the CDR3, the DNA is TGTGCCAGCAGTCCGACTAGCGGGCAGGGGGATACGCAGTATTTT.